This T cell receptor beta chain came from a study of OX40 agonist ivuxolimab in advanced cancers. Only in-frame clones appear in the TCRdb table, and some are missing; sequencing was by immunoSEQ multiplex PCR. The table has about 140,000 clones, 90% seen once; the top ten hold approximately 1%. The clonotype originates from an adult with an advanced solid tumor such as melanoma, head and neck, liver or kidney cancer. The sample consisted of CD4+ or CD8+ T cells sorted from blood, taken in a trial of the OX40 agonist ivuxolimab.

The CDR3 region has the DNA TGTGCCAGCGCTTGGGACAGGGAGGACACTGAAGCTTTCTTT. Protein: CASAWDREDTEAFF. The chain links TRBV25-1 to TRBJ1-1; 9 bases agree with TRBD1. Per the germline V gene, CDR1 is MGHDK and CDR2 is SYGVNS. The ends lost 8 bases at V and 3 bases at J; junction bases unmatched: 7. The CDR3 extends over 14 amino acids. The whole variable domain, remainder taken from reference TRBV25-1 and TRBJ1-1, is EADIYQTPRYLVIGTGKKITLECSQTMGHDKMYWYQQDPGMELHLIHYSYGVNSTEKGDLSSESTVSRIRTEHFPLTLESARPSHTSQYLCASAWDREDTEAFFGQGTRLTVV.